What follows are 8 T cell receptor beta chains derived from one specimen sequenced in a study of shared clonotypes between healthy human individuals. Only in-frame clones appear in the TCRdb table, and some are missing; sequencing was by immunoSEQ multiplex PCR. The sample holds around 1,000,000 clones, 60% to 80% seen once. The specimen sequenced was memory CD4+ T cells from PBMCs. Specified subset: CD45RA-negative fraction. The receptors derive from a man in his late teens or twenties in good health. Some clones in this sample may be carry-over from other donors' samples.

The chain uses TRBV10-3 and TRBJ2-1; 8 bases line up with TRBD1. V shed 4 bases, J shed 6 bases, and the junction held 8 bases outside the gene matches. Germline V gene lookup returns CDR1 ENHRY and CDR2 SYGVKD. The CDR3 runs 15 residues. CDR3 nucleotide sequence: TGTGCCATCAGTGCGCGGGGACAGGTTGGCAATGAGCAGTTCTTC. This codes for CAISARGQVGNEQFF.

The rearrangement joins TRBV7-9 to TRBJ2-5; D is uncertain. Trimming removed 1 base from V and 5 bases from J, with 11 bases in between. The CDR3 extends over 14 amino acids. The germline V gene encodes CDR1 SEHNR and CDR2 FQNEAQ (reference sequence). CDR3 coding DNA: TGTGCCAGCAGCTTAGTGAAGAGTTCTGAGACCCAGTACTTC. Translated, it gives CASSLVKSSETQYF.

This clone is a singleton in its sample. CDR3 sequence (DNA): TGTGCCAGCAGCTTATTGCATCTCAATGAGCAGTTCTTC. It specifies CASSLLHLNEQFF. The J gene is TRBJ2-1, the V gene TRBV7-9; D is ambiguous. The germline gives CDR1 SEHNR, CDR2 FQNEAQ (reference sequence). This CDR3 spans 13 amino acids. V was cut by 2 bases and J by 6 bases, with 8 bases left in between.

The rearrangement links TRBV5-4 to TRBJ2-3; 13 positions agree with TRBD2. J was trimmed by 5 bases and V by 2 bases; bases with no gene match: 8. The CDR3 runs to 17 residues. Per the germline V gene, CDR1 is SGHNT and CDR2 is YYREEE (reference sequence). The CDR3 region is CASSFKTSGGNQDTQYF. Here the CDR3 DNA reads TGTGCCAGCAGCTTTAAGACTAGCGGGGGGAATCAAGATACGCAGTATTTT.

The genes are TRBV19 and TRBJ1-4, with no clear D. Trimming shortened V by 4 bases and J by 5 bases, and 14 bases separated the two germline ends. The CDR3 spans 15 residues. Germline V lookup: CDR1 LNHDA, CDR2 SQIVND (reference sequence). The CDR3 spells CASSKGGRYNEKLFF. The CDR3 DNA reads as TGTGCCAGTAGTAAAGGAGGGAGGTACAATGAAAAACTGTTTTTT.

This chain's CDR3 is CASSLTSGRDTQYF. The CDR3, as DNA: TGTGCCAGCAGCTTAACTAGCGGGAGGGATACGCAGTATTTT. This chain joins TRBV7-3 and TRBJ2-3, with 10 bases that match TRBD2. CDR3 length equals 14 residues. The V and J ends lost 0 bases and 6 bases, in that order; junction bases with no gene match: 0. The germline CDR1 and CDR2 sequences are SGHTA and FQGTGA.

CDR3 sequence reads: CASSSSASSVYEQYF. CDR3 nucleotides: TGTGCCAGCAGCTCATCGGCCAGCTCTGTCTACGAGCAGTACTTC. The rearrangement links TRBV7-6 to TRBJ2-7, with D hard to call. Germline V gene lookup returns CDR1 SGHVS and CDR2 FNYEAQ. The V end was cut by 4 bases, the J end by 3 bases, with 16 bases between. The CDR3 extends over 15 amino acids.

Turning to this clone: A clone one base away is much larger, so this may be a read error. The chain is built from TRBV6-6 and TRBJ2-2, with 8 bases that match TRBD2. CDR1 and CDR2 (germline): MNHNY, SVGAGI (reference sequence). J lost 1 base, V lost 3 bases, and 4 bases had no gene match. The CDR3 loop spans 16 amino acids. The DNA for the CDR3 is TGTGCCAGCAGTTATGGGACTAGAATGAACACCGGGGAGCTGTTTTTT. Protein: CASSYGTRMNTGELFF.